A selection of T cell receptor beta chains follows, all from one sample in a study of cytomegalovirus exposure and HLA in healthy donors. The method was immunoSEQ multiplex PCR; TCRdb's version includes in-frame clones alone and lacks a portion of them. The sample holds approximately 110,000 clones, roughly 80% seen once. Input material: PBMCs. These receptors were collected from a man aged 50 or older in good health and CMV-seronegative. The CDR3 runs from the conserved cysteine through the conserved F or W. D genes are given only for firm matches. Where a row states a size, it is once, few, many or the class of an expanded clone; other rows omit it.

TRBJ2-2 14 few . TRBV11-2 CASSLARDTGELFF TGTGCCAGCAGCTTAGCCCGGGACACCGGGGAGCTGTTTTTT
TRBJ1-2 15 . TRBD1 TRBV28 CASMGQGGPNYGYTF TGTGCCAGCATGGGACAGGGGGGGCCTAACTATGGCTACACCTTC
TRBJ2-1 13 . . TRBV29-1 CSVEEYSYNEQFF TGCAGCGTTGAGGAGTACTCCTACAATGAGCAGTTCTTC
TRBJ2-7 14 . . TRBV7-9 CASSLQGSSYEQYF TGTGCCAGCAGCTTGCAGGGCTCATCCTACGAGCAGTACTTC
TRBJ1-6 15 . TRBD1 TRBV2 CASRKGGRNNSPLHF TGTGCCAGCAGGAAAGGGGGCAGGAATAATTCACCCCTCCACTTT
TRBJ1-4 15 . TRBD1 TRBV18 CASSRTGVNNEKLFF TGTGCCAGCTCTCGTACAGGGGTGAATAATGAAAAACTGTTTTTT
TRBJ2-1 14 . . TRBV7-9 CASSTRTGFNEQFF TGTGCCAGCAGCACACGAACAGGCTTCAATGAGCAGTTCTTC
TRBJ1-1 14 . TRBD1 TRBV15 CATSRDRTGRVAFF TGTGCCACCAGCAGAGATCGGACAGGGAGGGTGGCTTTCTTT
TRBJ2-5 15 once . TRBV5-1 CASNEQAASGETQYF TGCGCCAGCAACGAACAGGCCGCATCTGGAGAGACCCAGTACTTC
TRBJ2-4 15 . TRBD2 TRBV7-3 CASSPPGGLRNIQYF TGTGCCAGCAGCCCCCCGGGGGGGCTGAGAAACATTCAGTACTTC
TRBJ2-5 15 . TRBD2 TRBV7-6 CASSPSGSGSETQYF TGTGCCAGCAGCCCGTCGGGTAGCGGGAGTGAGACCCAGTACTTC
TRBJ1-2 13 once . TRBV27 CASSLQGFYGYTF TGTGCCAGCAGTCTTCAGGGGTTCTATGGCTACACCTTC
TRBJ2-3 17 . TRBD2 TRBV7-8 CASSLSLAGPRADTQYF TGTGCCAGCAGCTTATCACTAGCGGGCCCTCGAGCAGATACGCAGTATTTT
TRBJ1-2 14 . . TRBV7-2 CASSLVQGDYGYTF TGTGCCAGCAGCTTAGTACAGGGTGACTATGGCTACACCTTC